The 3 T cell receptor beta chains listed next were all sequenced from one sample in a study of post-analysis software for immune sequencing data (dated by TCRdb to between 2015 and 2016). For these receptors, no antigen is known. On the study overall, not on this receptor specifically: A handful of TRBV segments, including TRBV5-6, TRBV5-1 and TRBV20-1, were significantly more frequent in patients than controls.

Libraries were made using PCR. Instrument used: Illumina HiSeq 2500. To reduce PCR and sequencing biases, unique molecular identifiers were built into the TCR beta cDNA libraries. TCRdb's own reprocessing of the public reads used fastp at Q25 and MiXCR and kept productive beta chains. Each CDR3 protein gets just one entry, which takes the most common genes and DNA from the rows behind it. Recorded for this sample are 740,000 or so distinct CDR3 sequences; about 53% of them occurred a single time. 4.6% of the sample is held by the ten biggest clonotypes. The sequenced sample consisted of blood. These receptors were taken from a girl between 10 and 17 years old with multiple sclerosis.

The chain couples TRBV18 to TRBJ1-5, with D unresolved. This CDR3 spans 13 amino acids. V lost 3 bases and J lost 9, with 12 bases in between. Germline V gene lookup returns CDR1 KGHSH and CDR2 LQKENI. The CDR3 nucleotides read TGTGCCAGCTCACCTCATAACATGGCGCCCCAGCATTTT. Translation gives CASSPHNMAPQHF.

This clonotype was found a few times. The gene calls are TRBV10-3 and TRBJ2-7, with D possibly being TRBD1 (5 bases). The CDR3 is 12 amino acids. Trimming pared 8 bases from V and 1 base from J, leaving 9 bases between. Per germline, CDR1 ENHRY and CDR2 SYGVKD. As DNA, the CDR3 is TGTGCCATCCGCGGACAATCCTACGAGCAGTACTTC. Its protein is CAIRGQSYEQYF.

This chain joins TRBV28 and TRBJ2-7, with TRBD1 matching 10 bases. Germline assignment: CDR1 MDHEN and CDR2 SYDVKM. The CDR3 runs to 15 residues. Trimming cost V 8 bases and J 6 bases; bases outside gene matches: 13. This CDR3 reads CASARRDRGEVEQYF. The CDR3 nucleotides are TGTGCCAGCGCCCGGAGGGACAGGGGAGAAGTCGAGCAGTACTTC.